This T cell receptor (beta chain) is from a study of T cells after posttransplantation cyclophosphamide. Whole-study findings and limits: Later post-transplant blood repertoires were often dominated by donor CD8+ memory clones. Recipient CMV seropositivity and CMV reactivation strongly tracked TRB clonality. Tissue-infiltrating T cells from skin or gut overlapped little with blood T cells.

This CDR3 has 17 amino acids. Germline CDR1 SEHNR, CDR2 FQNEAQ (reference sequence). Trimming stripped 2 bases from V and 4 bases from J, with 18 bases between. A word on this clone: Antigen: not known.

Control samples came 1 year after myeloablative marrow transplants with methotrexate plus calcineurin inhibitor. Assay used: immunoSEQ multiplex PCR; TCRdb lists only in-frame clones, some missing. The table includes 19,000 or so clones, 80% to 90% detected once. J is TRBJ2-1 and V is TRBV7-9, with a weak D call TRBD2 (6 bases). This TCR was recovered from a female patient between 25 and 45 years old who received an allogeneic stem cell transplant from an unrelated donor, was CMV-positive, and had acute and chronic GVHD. These T cells may partly come from the graft donor. The sequencing used PBMCs, collected roughly a year after allogeneic stem cell transplant with calcineurin inhibitor and methotrexate. In nucleotides, the CDR3 is TGTGCCAGCAGCTTACCGGGCGGGGTAAAAGGGTACAATGAGCAGTTCTTC. Amino acids: CASSLPGGVKGYNEQFF. Variable domain in full (rest from reference TRBV7-9 and TRBJ2-1): DTGVSQNPRHKITKRGQNVTFRCDPISEHNRLYWYRQTLGQGPEFLTYFQNEAQLEKSRLLSDRFSAERPKGSFSTLEIQRTEQGDSAMYLCASSLPGGVKGYNEQFFGPGTRLTVL.